These T cell receptor beta chains were read from a single sample in a study of CD8+ T cells in alopecia areata. The table came from immunoSEQ multiplex PCR; TCRdb's copy has only in-frame clones and leaves some out. The sample shows 250,000 to 300,000 clones, 58% of them seen only once. Sequencing was performed on CD4+ T cells sorted from blood, taken at week 24, from a patient treated with tofacitinib. These receptor sequences come from a human donor with alopecia areata. The CDR3 runs from the conserved cysteine through the conserved F or W. Each record gives: clone size, V gene, J gene, D gene, CDR3 protein, CDR3 DNA. D genes are given only for firm matches. Clone size is not always given. Where it is, it says once, few, many or a class for expanded clones.

>NA|TRBV5-6|TRBJ2-3|TRBD1
CASSLRDRDTDTQYF
TGTGCCAGCAGCCTCCGGGACAGGGACACAGATACGCAGTATTTT
>NA|TRBV4-2|TRBJ1-2|TRBD1
CASSQAPTGNYGYTF
TGTGCCAGCAGCCAAGCCCCGACAGGGAACTATGGCTACACCTTC
>NA|TRBV4-2|TRBJ2-7|NA
CASSQALGTDSYEQYF
TGTGCCAGCAGCCAAGCCCTCGGGACGGATTCATACGAGCAGTACTTC
>NA|TRBV6-5|TRBJ2-7|NA
CASSYSGALVEQYF
TGTGCCAGCAGTTACTCGGGGGCGCTGGTCGAGCAGTACTTC
>NA|TRBV6-5|TRBJ1-2|NA
CASSSSYGYTF
TGTGCCAGCAGTTCTTCATATGGCTACACCTTC
>NA|TRBV28|TRBJ2-4|NA
CASSPPILAKNIQYF
TGTGCCAGCAGCCCACCGATACTAGCCAAAAACATTCAGTACTTC
>NA|TRBV15|TRBJ2-2|NA
CATSRANSGELFF
TGTGCCACCAGCAGAGCCAATTCCGGGGAGCTGTTTTTT
>once|TRBV2|TRBJ1-2|NA
CASSEATLRHYGYTF
TGTGCCAGCAGTGAAGCCACCCTTCGCCACTATGGCTACACCTTC
>NA|TRBV2|TRBJ2-3|TRBD1
CASSGQGTDTQYF
TGTGCCAGCAGTGGACAGGGGACCGATACGCAGTATTTT
>NA|TRBV25-1|TRBJ2-4|NA
CASSETGLAKNIQYF
TGTGCCAGCAGTGAAACGGGGCTAGCCAAAAACATTCAGTACTTC
>NA|TRBV5-1|TRBJ2-1|TRBD2
CASSFSGGRFNEQFF
TGCGCCAGCAGCTTTAGCGGGGGGAGGTTCAATGAGCAGTTCTTC
>few|TRBV10-3|TRBJ2-1|NA
CAIEAGWRNNEQFF
TGTGCCATCGAGGCAGGCTGGCGCAACAATGAGCAGTTCTTC
>NA|TRBV30|TRBJ2-3|NA
CASNNKGLRTDTQYF
TGTGCCTCCAACAATAAAGGCTTGCGCACAGATACGCAGTATTTT
>NA|TRBV5-6|TRBJ2-2|TRBD1
CASSLGGTGTGELFF
TGTGCCAGCAGCCTGGGAGGGACAGGGACCGGGGAGCTGTTTTTT
>NA|TRBV29-1|TRBJ2-4|NA
CSVEDKRIITKNIQYF
TGCAGCGTTGAAGATAAAAGAATAATTACCAAAAACATTCAGTACTTC
>NA|TRBV30|TRBJ2-5|NA
CAWNRAGETQYF
TGTGCCTGGAACAGGGCGGGAGAGACCCAGTACTTC